Listed below are T cell receptor beta chains from one sample, sequenced in a study of cytomegalovirus exposure and HLA in healthy donors. Some clones are missing from TCRdb's copy, which holds only in-frame ones; the method was immunoSEQ multiplex PCR. The profile shows some 40,000 clones, 81% of them singletons. Sequencing was done on a sample of PBMCs. These TCRs come from a man aged 50 or older in good health and CMV-seronegative. The CDR3 runs from the conserved cysteine through the conserved F or W. The D gene is left open where the match is weak. Clone size is stated in some rows and not others, as once, few, many or a class when expanded.

d_call: TRBD2
v_call: TRBV7-9
clone_size: once
j_call: TRBJ2-7
cdr3_nt: TGTGCCAGCAGCCCACCTAGCGGCTACGAGCAGTACTTC
cdr3_aa: CASSPPSGYEQYF

d_call: .
v_call: TRBV30
clone_size: .
j_call: TRBJ1-2
cdr3_nt: TGTGCCTGGTCCCAACAGGGTGGCTATGGCTACACCTTC
cdr3_aa: CAWSQQGGYGYTF

d_call: .
v_call: TRBV5-1
clone_size: .
j_call: TRBJ1-1
cdr3_nt: TGCGCCAGCAGCTTGGCCACCAGATCGAACACTGAAGCTTTCTTT
cdr3_aa: CASSLATRSNTEAFF

d_call: .
v_call: TRBV2
clone_size: .
j_call: TRBJ1-2
cdr3_nt: TGTGCCAGCACTGAGGGAGGGGTTGGCTACACCTTC
cdr3_aa: CASTEGGVGYTF

d_call: .
v_call: TRBV2
clone_size: .
j_call: TRBJ1-2
cdr3_nt: TGTGCCAGCTCCCTCACGACAGGAAGCAACTATGGCTACACCTTC
cdr3_aa: CASSLTTGSNYGYTF

d_call: TRBD2
v_call: TRBV13
clone_size: .
j_call: TRBJ2-1
cdr3_nt: TGTGCCAGCAGCTTAGCGAGCCGGGAGGGCCAGGATGAGCAGTTCTTC
cdr3_aa: CASSLASREGQDEQFF

d_call: TRBD1
v_call: TRBV7-9
clone_size: once
j_call: TRBJ1-4
cdr3_nt: TGTGCCAGCAGCTTGGGAACAGGGGGCCTCAATGAAAAACTGTTTTTT
cdr3_aa: CASSLGTGGLNEKLFF

d_call: TRBD1
v_call: TRBV19
clone_size: .
j_call: TRBJ1-1
cdr3_nt: TGTGCCAGTAGTATAGGTGGGGACAGCGAAGCTTTCTTT
cdr3_aa: CASSIGGDSEAFF

d_call: .
v_call: TRBV6-5
clone_size: .
j_call: TRBJ2-5
cdr3_nt: TGTGCCAGCCGACGGGGGGAGACCCAGTACTTC
cdr3_aa: CASRRGETQYF

d_call: .
v_call: TRBV28
clone_size: few
j_call: TRBJ2-7
cdr3_nt: TGTGCCAGTAGACAGGCGATCTCCTACGAGCAGTACTTC
cdr3_aa: CASRQAISYEQYF

d_call: TRBD2
v_call: TRBV19
clone_size: .
j_call: TRBJ2-7
cdr3_nt: TGTGCCAGTAACCGGCGGGAGGGCTACGAGCAGTACTTC
cdr3_aa: CASNRREGYEQYF

d_call: .
v_call: TRBV11-2
clone_size: .
j_call: TRBJ2-7
cdr3_nt: TGTGCCAGCAGCTTAGTTAGGGGGAAGGACGAGCAGTACTTC
cdr3_aa: CASSLVRGKDEQYF

d_call: TRBD2
v_call: TRBV6-5
clone_size: .
j_call: TRBJ2-1
cdr3_nt: TGTGCCAGCAGCCAGGGACTAGCGGGAAGGATTGAGCAGTTCTTC
cdr3_aa: CASSQGLAGRIEQFF

d_call: TRBD2
v_call: TRBV10-3
clone_size: once
j_call: TRBJ2-1
cdr3_nt: TGTGCCATCAGTGATCGGACTAGCGGGAGGGAGGGTGAGCAGTTCTTC
cdr3_aa: CAISDRTSGREGEQFF

d_call: .
v_call: TRBV28
clone_size: .
j_call: TRBJ2-7
cdr3_nt: TGTGCCAGCAGTTTGGCCGGGAGCTCCTACGAGCAGTACTTC
cdr3_aa: CASSLAGSSYEQYF

d_call: TRBD1
v_call: TRBV7-8
clone_size: .
j_call: TRBJ2-7
cdr3_nt: TGTGCCAGCAGCTTAGGACAGGGAAAATTCTACGAGCAGTACTTC
cdr3_aa: CASSLGQGKFYEQYF

d_call: TRBD2
v_call: TRBV6-6
clone_size: once
j_call: TRBJ2-3
cdr3_nt: TGTGCCAGCAGTTACGGGGGCGCTAGCGGGGGGCGTGGGTATTTT
cdr3_aa: CASSYGGASGGRGYF

d_call: .
v_call: TRBV5-6
clone_size: few
j_call: TRBJ2-3
cdr3_nt: TGTGCCAGCAGCTTGGGTCAGGGGAGCACAGATACGCAGTATTTT
cdr3_aa: CASSLGQGSTDTQYF

d_call: .
v_call: TRBV4-3
clone_size: .
j_call: TRBJ1-2
cdr3_nt: TGCGCCAGCAGCCAGGCTCCTCCCGGGAGCTATGGCTACACCTTC
cdr3_aa: CASSQAPPGSYGYTF

d_call: TRBD1
v_call: TRBV4-3
clone_size: .
j_call: TRBJ2-7
cdr3_nt: TGCGCCAGCAGCCGCTGGACAGGGCCCTACGAGCAGTACTTC
cdr3_aa: CASSRWTGPYEQYF

d_call: .
v_call: TRBV5-1
clone_size: once
j_call: TRBJ1-2
cdr3_nt: TGCGCCAGCAGCTTGTTTGGGGGCTTGGACTATGGCTACACCTTC
cdr3_aa: CASSLFGGLDYGYTF

d_call: .
v_call: TRBV5-8
clone_size: .
j_call: TRBJ2-1
cdr3_nt: TGTGCCAGCAGCTTGCGCAATGAGCAGTTCTTC
cdr3_aa: CASSLRNEQFF

d_call: TRBD1
v_call: TRBV4-3
clone_size: .
j_call: TRBJ2-6
cdr3_nt: TGCGCCAGCAGCCCGGGACAGACTGGGGCCAACGTCCTGACTTTC
cdr3_aa: CASSPGQTGANVLTF

d_call: TRBD1
v_call: TRBV7-2
clone_size: few
j_call: TRBJ1-1
cdr3_nt: TGTGCCAGCAGATACACAGGGGGCGCAAACACTGAAGCTTTCTTT
cdr3_aa: CASRYTGGANTEAFF

d_call: .
v_call: TRBV11-2
clone_size: once
j_call: TRBJ2-7
cdr3_nt: TGTGCCAGCAGCCGAGACAGCTCCAGGTCCTACGAGCAGTACTTC
cdr3_aa: CASSRDSSRSYEQYF

d_call: TRBD2
v_call: TRBV18
clone_size: .
j_call: TRBJ2-6
cdr3_nt: TGTGCCAGCTCAGCGGGAGGGCCCGGTGGTGGGGCCAACGTCCTGACTTTC
cdr3_aa: CASSAGGPGGGANVLTF

d_call: .
v_call: TRBV6-6
clone_size: .
j_call: TRBJ2-6
cdr3_nt: TGTGCCAGCGAGGACTTATCTGGGGCCAACGTCCTGACTTTC
cdr3_aa: CASEDLSGANVLTF

d_call: .
v_call: TRBV30
clone_size: .
j_call: TRBJ1-6
cdr3_nt: TGTGCCTGGGGACTAAACAGGAATTCACCCCTCCACTTT
cdr3_aa: CAWGLNRNSPLHF